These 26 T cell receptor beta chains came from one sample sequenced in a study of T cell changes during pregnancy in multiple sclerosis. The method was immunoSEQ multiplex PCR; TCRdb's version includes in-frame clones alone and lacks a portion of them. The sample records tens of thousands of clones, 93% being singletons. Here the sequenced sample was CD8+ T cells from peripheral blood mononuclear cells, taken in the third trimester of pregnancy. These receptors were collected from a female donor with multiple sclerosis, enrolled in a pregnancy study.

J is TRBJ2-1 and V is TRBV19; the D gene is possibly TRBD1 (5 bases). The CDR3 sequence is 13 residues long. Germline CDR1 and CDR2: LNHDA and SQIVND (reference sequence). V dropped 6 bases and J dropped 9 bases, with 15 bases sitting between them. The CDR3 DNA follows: TGTGCCAGTAGCCCAGGGATTCCGGGTGAGCAGTTCTTC. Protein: CASSPGIPGEQFF.

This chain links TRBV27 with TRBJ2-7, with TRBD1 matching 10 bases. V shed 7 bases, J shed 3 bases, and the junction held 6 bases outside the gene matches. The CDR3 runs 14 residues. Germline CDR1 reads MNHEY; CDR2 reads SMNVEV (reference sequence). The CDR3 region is CASIDRDRGYEQYF. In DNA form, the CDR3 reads TGTGCCAGCATTGACCGGGACAGGGGCTACGAGCAGTACTTC.

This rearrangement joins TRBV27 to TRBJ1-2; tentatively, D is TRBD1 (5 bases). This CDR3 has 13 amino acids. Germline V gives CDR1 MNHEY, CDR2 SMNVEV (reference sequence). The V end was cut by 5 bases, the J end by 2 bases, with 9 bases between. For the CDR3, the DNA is TGTGCCAGCAGTCCTGGACAAAACTATGGCTACACCTTC. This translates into CASSPGQNYGYTF.

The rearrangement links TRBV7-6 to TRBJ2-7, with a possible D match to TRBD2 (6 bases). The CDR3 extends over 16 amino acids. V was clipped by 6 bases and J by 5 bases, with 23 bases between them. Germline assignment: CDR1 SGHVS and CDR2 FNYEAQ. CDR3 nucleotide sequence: TGTGCCAGCAGTCCCTCCACTAGCCTAACGCCCCACGAGCAGTACTTC. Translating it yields CASSPSTSLTPHEQYF.

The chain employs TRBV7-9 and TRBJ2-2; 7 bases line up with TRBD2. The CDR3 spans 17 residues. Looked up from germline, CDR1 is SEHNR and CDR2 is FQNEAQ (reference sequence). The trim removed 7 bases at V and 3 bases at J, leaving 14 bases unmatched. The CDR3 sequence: CASTYRRGDSDTGELFF. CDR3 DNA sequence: TGTGCCAGCACCTATCGTCGGGGGGATAGTGACACCGGGGAGCTGTTTTTT.

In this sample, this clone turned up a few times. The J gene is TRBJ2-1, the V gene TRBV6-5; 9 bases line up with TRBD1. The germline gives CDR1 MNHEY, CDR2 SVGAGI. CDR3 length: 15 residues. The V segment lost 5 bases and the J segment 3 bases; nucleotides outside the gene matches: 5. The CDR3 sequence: CASSPGTGIYNEQFF. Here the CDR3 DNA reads TGTGCCAGCAGTCCCGGGACAGGGATCTACAATGAGCAGTTCTTC.

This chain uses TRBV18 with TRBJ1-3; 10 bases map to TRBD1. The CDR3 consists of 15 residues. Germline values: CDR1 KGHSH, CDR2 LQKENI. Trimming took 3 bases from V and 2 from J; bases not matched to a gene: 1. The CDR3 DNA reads TGTGCCAGCTCACCGACAGGGGGCCCTGGAAACACCATATATTTT. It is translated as CASSPTGGPGNTIYF.

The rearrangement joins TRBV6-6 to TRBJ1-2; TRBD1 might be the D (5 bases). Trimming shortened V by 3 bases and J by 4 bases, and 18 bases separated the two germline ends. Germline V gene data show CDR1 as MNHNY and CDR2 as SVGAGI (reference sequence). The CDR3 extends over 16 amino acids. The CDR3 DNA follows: TGTGCCAGCAGTTATATCGGGGGGGGGAAGGTCTATGGCTACACCTTC. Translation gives CASSYIGGGKVYGYTF.

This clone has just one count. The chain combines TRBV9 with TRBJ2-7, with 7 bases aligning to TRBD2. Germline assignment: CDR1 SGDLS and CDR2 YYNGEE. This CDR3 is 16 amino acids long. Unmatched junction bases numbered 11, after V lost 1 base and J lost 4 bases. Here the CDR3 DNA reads TGTGCCAGCAGCGTAAGGTCGGGGGGTGATATGTACGAGCAGTACTTC. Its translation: CASSVRSGGDMYEQYF.

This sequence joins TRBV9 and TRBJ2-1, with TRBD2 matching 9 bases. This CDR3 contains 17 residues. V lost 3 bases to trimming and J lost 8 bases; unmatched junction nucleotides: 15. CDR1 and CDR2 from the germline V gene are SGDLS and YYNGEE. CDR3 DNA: TGTGCCAGCAGCGCATTCGTCCTCGCGGGAGGGCCCGATGAGCAGTTCTTC. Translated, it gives CASSAFVLAGGPDEQFF.

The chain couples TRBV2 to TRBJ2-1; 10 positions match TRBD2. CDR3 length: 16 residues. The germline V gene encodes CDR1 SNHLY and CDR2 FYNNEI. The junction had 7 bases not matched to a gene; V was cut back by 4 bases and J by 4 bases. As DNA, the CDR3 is TGTGCCAGCAGTGCCCCGACTAGCGGGTTATACAATGAGCAGTTCTTC. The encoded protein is CASSAPTSGLYNEQFF.

The CDR3 loop reads CASSLGDLNNEQFF. CDR3 sequence (DNA): TGCGCCAGCAGCTTGGGGGACTTAAACAATGAGCAGTTCTTC. This chain connects TRBV5-1 to TRBJ2-1; TRBD2 might be the D (6 bases). The CDR3 is 14 amino acids. Germline CDR1 reads SGHRS; CDR2 reads YFSETQ. V was shortened by 0 bases and J by 5 bases, with 9 bases between the two germline ends.

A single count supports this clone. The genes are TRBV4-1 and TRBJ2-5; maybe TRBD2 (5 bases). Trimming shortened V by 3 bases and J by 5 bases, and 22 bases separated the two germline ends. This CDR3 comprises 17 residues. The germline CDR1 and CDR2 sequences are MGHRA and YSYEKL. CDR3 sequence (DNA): TGCGCCAGCAGCCACCTGAACATGGGAGTACGGCGGGAGACCCAGTACTTC. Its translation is CASSHLNMGVRRETQYF.

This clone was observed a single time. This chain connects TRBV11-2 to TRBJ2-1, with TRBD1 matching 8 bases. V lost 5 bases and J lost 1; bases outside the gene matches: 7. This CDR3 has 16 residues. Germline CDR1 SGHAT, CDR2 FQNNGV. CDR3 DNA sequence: TGTGCCAGCAGCACCTTCCGGGACAGGTCCTACAATGAGCAGTTCTTC. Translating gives CASSTFRDRSYNEQFF. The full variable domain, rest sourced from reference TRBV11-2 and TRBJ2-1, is EAGVAQSPRYKIIEKRQSVAFWCNPISGHATLYWYQQILGQGPKLLIQFQNNGVVDDSQLPKDRFSAERLKGVDSTLKIQPAKLEDSAVYLCASSTFRDRSYNEQFFGPGTRLTVL.

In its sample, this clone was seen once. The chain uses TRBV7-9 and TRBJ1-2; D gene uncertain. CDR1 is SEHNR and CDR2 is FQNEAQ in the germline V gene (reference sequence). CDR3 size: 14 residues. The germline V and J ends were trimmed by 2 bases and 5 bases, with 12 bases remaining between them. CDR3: CASSLLADTYGYTF. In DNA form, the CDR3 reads TGTGCCAGCAGCTTACTGGCAGATACGTATGGCTACACCTTC.

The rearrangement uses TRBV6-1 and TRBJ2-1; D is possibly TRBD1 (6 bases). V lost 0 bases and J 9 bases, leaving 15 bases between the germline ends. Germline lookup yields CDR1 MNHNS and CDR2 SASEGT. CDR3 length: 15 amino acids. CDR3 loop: CASSEARGDRTEQFF. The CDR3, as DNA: TGTGCCAGCAGTGAAGCGCGAGGAGACAGGACTGAGCAGTTCTTC.

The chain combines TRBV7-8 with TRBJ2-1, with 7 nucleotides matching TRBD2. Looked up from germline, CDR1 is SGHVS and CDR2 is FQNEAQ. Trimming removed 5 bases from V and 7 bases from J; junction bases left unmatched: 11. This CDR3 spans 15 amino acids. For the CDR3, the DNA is TGTGCCAGCAGCGAGGGCGGGAGAGGCTGGAATGAGCAGTTCTTC. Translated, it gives CASSEGGRGWNEQFF.

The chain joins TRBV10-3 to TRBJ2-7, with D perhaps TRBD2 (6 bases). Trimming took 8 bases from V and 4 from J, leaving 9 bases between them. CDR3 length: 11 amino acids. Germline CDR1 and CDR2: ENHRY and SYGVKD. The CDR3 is CAILEGYEQYF. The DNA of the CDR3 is TGTGCCATCTTGGAGGGGTACGAGCAGTACTTC.

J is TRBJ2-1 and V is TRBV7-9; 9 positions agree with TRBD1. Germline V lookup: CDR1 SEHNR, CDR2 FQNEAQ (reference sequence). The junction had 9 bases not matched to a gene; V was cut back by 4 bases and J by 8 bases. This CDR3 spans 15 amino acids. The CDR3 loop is CASSSPRDRAYEQFF. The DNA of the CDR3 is TGTGCCAGCAGCTCCCCCAGGGACAGGGCCTATGAGCAGTTCTTC.

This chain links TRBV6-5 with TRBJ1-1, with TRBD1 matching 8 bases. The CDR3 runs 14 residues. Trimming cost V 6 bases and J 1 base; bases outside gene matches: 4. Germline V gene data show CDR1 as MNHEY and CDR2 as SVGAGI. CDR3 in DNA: TGTGCCAGCAGCCCCGACAGGGGGAACACTGAAGCTTTCTTT. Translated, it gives CASSPDRGNTEAFF.

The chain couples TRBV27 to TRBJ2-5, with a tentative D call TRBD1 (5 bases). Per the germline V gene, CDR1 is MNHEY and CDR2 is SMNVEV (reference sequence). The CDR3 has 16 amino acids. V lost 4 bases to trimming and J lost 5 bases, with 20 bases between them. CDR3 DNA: TGTGCCAGCAGTTCCCTACCAAATGTGGCAGGGGAGACCCAGTACTTC. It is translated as CASSSLPNVAGETQYF.

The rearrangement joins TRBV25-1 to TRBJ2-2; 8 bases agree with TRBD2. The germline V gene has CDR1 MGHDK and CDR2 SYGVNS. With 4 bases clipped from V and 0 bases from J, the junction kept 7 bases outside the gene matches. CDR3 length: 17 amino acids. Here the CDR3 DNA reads TGTGCCAGCAGTGCTTACCCGGGACTAGCGAACACCGGGGAGCTGTTTTTT. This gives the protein CASSAYPGLANTGELFF.

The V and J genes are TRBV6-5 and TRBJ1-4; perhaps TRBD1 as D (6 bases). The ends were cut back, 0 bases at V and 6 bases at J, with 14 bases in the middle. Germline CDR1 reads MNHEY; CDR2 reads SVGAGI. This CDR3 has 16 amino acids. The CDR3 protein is CASSYSRIKGDEKLFF. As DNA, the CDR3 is TGTGCCAGCAGTTACTCGCGAATAAAGGGGGATGAAAAACTGTTTTTT.

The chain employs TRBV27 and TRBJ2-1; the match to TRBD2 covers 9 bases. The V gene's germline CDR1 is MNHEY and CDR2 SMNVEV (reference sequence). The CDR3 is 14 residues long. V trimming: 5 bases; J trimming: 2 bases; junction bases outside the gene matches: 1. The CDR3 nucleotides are TGTGCCAGCAGTCTAGCGGGACCCTACAATGAGCAGTTCTTC. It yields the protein CASSLAGPYNEQFF.

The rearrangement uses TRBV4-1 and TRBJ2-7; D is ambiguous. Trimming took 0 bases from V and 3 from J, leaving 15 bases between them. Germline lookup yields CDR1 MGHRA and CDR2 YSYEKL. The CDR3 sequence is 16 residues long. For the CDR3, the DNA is TGCGCCAGCAGCCAAGATGGTTTGGTTAACAACTACGAGCAGTACTTC. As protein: CASSQDGLVNNYEQYF.

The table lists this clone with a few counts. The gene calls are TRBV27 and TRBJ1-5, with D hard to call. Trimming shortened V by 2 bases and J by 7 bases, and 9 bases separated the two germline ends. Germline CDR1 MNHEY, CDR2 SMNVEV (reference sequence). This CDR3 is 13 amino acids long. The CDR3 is CASSLEARQPQHF. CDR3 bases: TGTGCCAGCAGTTTAGAGGCAAGGCAGCCCCAGCATTTT.